This TCR beta chain was captured by sequencing in a study of spatial heterogeneity in lung cancer. At least ten counts were recorded for this clonotype. Trimming removed 0 bases from V and 7 bases from J; junction bases left unmatched: 4. The V gene's germline CDR1 is MNHNY and CDR2 SVGAGI (reference sequence). The CDR3 has 14 amino acids. Described time point: sample taken at primary tumor resection. Each TCR cDNA molecule bore a unique molecular identifier. Via MiXCR, TCRdb re-called the 5' RACE reads, giving one row per CDR3 protein. The sample shows some 40,000 distinct CDR3 sequences, approximately 5.2% of them seen only once.

This clonotype was sampled from a female donor with early-stage non-small cell lung cancer. This chain connects TRBV6-6 to TRBJ1-2; 8 bases agree with TRBD1. The sequences come from PBMCs, collected at surgery. In nucleotides, the CDR3 is TGTGCCAGCAGTTACTCGGACAGGGTCTTTGGCTACACCTTC. This encodes CASSYSDRVFGYTF.